The 18 T cell receptor beta chains reported below all come from one sample, sequenced in a study of blood T cell repertoires in COVID-19. The method was immunoSEQ multiplex PCR; TCRdb's version includes in-frame clones alone and lacks a portion of them. The sample lists 130,000 or so clones; roughly 80% were seen once. The sequenced material came from peripheral blood. These receptors were obtained from a woman in her sixties with acute or convalescent COVID-19.

The V gene is TRBV3-1 (or the pseudogene TRBV3-2), the J gene TRBJ2-2, with 7 positions matching TRBD1. The CDR3 is 17 amino acids. Germline assignment: CDR1 LGHDT and CDR2 YNNKEL (reference sequence). V was clipped by 1 base and J by 7 bases; unmatched bases: 12. CDR3 bases: TGTGCCAGCAGCCAAGCGGTGACAGGGATTTTTGGCGGGGAGCTGTTTTTT. It specifies CASSQAVTGIFGGELFF.

V usage is TRBV3-1 (or the pseudogene TRBV3-2) and J usage is TRBJ2-5; D perhaps matches TRBD2 (5 bases). Per the germline V gene, CDR1 is LGHDT and CDR2 is YNNKEL (reference sequence). There are 16 residues in the CDR3. Between the trimmed V and J ends, which lost 1 base and 1 base, there was a span of 13 bases. CDR3: CASSQGTLSFQETQYF. The CDR3 DNA sequence: TGTGCCAGCAGCCAAGGGACTCTTAGCTTCCAAGAGACCCAGTACTTC.

J is TRBJ2-5 and V is TRBV5-1; 7 nucleotides align to TRBD2. The CDR3 contains 14 residues. Germline V gives CDR1 SGHRS, CDR2 YFSETQ. The junction had 8 bases not matched to a gene; V was cut back by 4 bases and J by 5 bases. The CDR3 region is CASSPGTIGETQYF. The CDR3 region has the DNA TGCGCCAGCAGCCCCGGGACTATAGGGGAGACCCAGTACTTC.

The J gene is TRBJ1-5, the V gene TRBV10-3; D possibly corresponds to TRBD1 (6 bases). Germline V gene lookup returns CDR1 ENHRY and CDR2 SYGVKD. The CDR3 length is 13 residues. The germline V and J ends were trimmed by 5 bases and 8 bases, with 13 bases remaining between them. In DNA form, the CDR3 reads TGTGCCATCAGTACAGGGACGAGGGAGCCCCAGCATTTT. Its protein product is CAISTGTREPQHF.

This clone was counted only a few times. DNA for the CDR3: TGCGCCAGCAGCTTGGCCCAGGGTGGGTTCACCGGGGAGCTGTTTTTT. Its translation is CASSLAQGGFTGELFF. The chain is built from TRBV5-1 and TRBJ2-2; weak D call: TRBD1 (5 bases). The CDR3 loop spans 16 amino acids. Germline CDR1 is SGHRS and CDR2 is YFSETQ. V gave up 0 bases and J gave up 4 bases, with 13 bases separating them.

This chain connects TRBV5-1 to TRBJ1-1; no firm D call. This CDR3 comprises 14 residues. CDR1 is SGHRS, CDR2 YFSETQ, per germline. Trimming took 2 bases from V and 1 from J, leaving 9 bases between them. Written as DNA, the CDR3 is TGCGCCAGCAGCTTTGGGCTTTCGAACACTGAAGCTTTCTTT. Translation: CASSFGLSNTEAFF.

A single count supports this clone. J is TRBJ1-2 and V is TRBV5-1; 8 bases fit TRBD1. Germline assignment: CDR1 SGHRS and CDR2 YFSETQ. The CDR3 runs to 15 residues. V lost 2 bases to trimming and J lost 8 bases; unmatched junction nucleotides: 11. The CDR3 DNA reads as TGCGCCAGCAGCTTCGGGACAGGTATACGTGGGGGCTACACCTTC. The encoded protein is CASSFGTGIRGGYTF.

Of note for this clone: This sample includes further DNA sequences coding for the same CDR3. The chain links TRBV12-3 or TRBV12-4 to TRBJ2-3; D is uncertain. The V gene lost 5 bases and the J gene lost 6 bases, with 6 bases spanning the gap. The CDR3 consists of 11 residues. The CDR3 spells CASSPRDTQYF. Here the CDR3 DNA reads TGTGCCAGCAGTCCCCGGGATACGCAGTATTTT.

The chain employs TRBV7-9 and TRBJ2-5; 14 bases map to TRBD2. The CDR3 contains 18 residues. The V gene end was trimmed by 5 bases and the J gene end by 2 bases; junction bases not matched to a gene: 10. CDR1 and CDR2 (germline): SEHNR, FQNEAQ (reference sequence). CDR3 in amino acids: CASSTGLAGGYGQETQYF. CDR3 nucleotides: TGTGCCAGCAGCACCGGACTAGCGGGGGGTTATGGACAAGAGACCCAGTACTTC.

The rearrangement joins TRBV12-5 to TRBJ2-1; D is unresolved. The V gene lost 1 base and the J gene lost 5 bases, with 6 bases spanning the gap. Germline lookup yields CDR1 LGHNT and CDR2 FRNRAP. CDR3 size: 13 residues. The CDR3 region is CASGLAAHNEQFF. The CDR3 DNA sequence: TGTGCTAGTGGTTTGGCAGCGCACAATGAGCAGTTCTTC.

The count of this clone is one. The rearrangement links TRBV5-4 to TRBJ2-5, with D perhaps matching TRBD2 (5 bases). Trimming took 4 bases from V and 7 from J, leaving 17 bases between them. Germline V gene data show CDR1 as SGHNT and CDR2 as YYREEE (reference sequence). The CDR3 totals 14 residues. The CDR3 sequence: CASSQADGVGTQYF. The CDR3 region has the DNA TGTGCCAGCAGCCAAGCAGACGGGGTGGGGACCCAGTACTTC.

The rearrangement links TRBV5-4 to TRBJ2-5; possible D gene TRBD2, 6 bases. There are 15 residues in the CDR3. The germline gives CDR1 SGHNT, CDR2 YYREEE (reference sequence). Trimming removed 0 bases at V and 4 bases at J, with 13 bases between. The DNA of the CDR3 is TGTGCCAGCAGCTTGGGCGGGGTCTCACGAGAGACCCAGTACTTC. This sequence encodes CASSLGGVSRETQYF. Full variable domain (remainder filled in from reference TRBV5-4 and TRBJ2-5): ETGVTQSPTHLIKTRGQQVTLRCSSQSGHNTVSWYQQALGQGPQFIFQYYREEENGRGNFPPRFSGLQFPNYSSELNVNALELDDSALYLCASSLGGVSRETQYFGPGTRLLVL.

This rearrangement joins TRBV13 to TRBJ1-6, with D perhaps matching TRBD1 (6 bases). CDR1 PRHDT and CDR2 FYEKMQ come from the germline V gene (reference sequence). Between the trimmed V and J ends, which lost 4 bases and 4 bases, there was a span of 8 bases. The CDR3 contains 14 residues. CDR3 sequence reads: CASSSGQYNSPLHF. CDR3 coding DNA: TGTGCCAGCAGCTCGGGACAATATAATTCACCCCTCCACTTT.

The chain uses TRBV6-5 and TRBJ2-3; D is unresolved. V dropped 6 bases and J dropped 2 bases, with 12 bases sitting between them. The CDR3 has 14 residues. Germline CDR1 reads MNHEY; CDR2 reads SVGAGI. DNA for the CDR3: TGTGCCAGCAGCCTGTCCTACTCCACAGATACGCAGTATTTT. Translated: CASSLSYSTDTQYF.

V is TRBV6-5 and J is TRBJ1-1; possibly TRBD1 for D (5 bases). Trimming cost V 8 bases and J 8 bases, with 12 bases left between them. In germline, CDR1 is MNHEY, CDR2 SVGAGI. The CDR3 runs to 11 residues. The CDR3 loop reads CASQGLAEAFF. Written as DNA, the CDR3 is TGTGCCAGCCAGGGCCTAGCGGAAGCTTTCTTT.

V is TRBV6-4 and J is TRBJ1-1; 7 bases agree with TRBD1. V shed 4 bases, J shed 1 base, and the junction held 6 bases outside the gene matches. The germline CDR1 and CDR2 sequences are MRHNA and SNTAGT. This CDR3 has 15 amino acids. This chain's CDR3 is CASSARQGPNTEAFF. CDR3 DNA sequence: TGTGCCAGCAGTGCCCGACAGGGACCGAACACTGAAGCTTTCTTT.

The chain is built from TRBV5-1 and TRBJ1-2, with 7 bases fitting TRBD1. After removal of 4 bases from V and 8 bases from J, the junction contained 11 bases not matched to a gene. The CDR3 sequence is 14 residues long. Germline CDR1 is SGHRS and CDR2 is YFSETQ. The CDR3 sequence is CASSKQGLEGGYTF. DNA of the CDR3: TGCGCCAGCAGCAAACAGGGGCTGGAGGGCGGCTACACCTTC.

This clone was detected a few times. The CDR3 loop is CAWSRGSAIREKLFF. CDR3 DNA: TGTGCCTGGAGTCGCGGCAGCGCCATACGTGAAAAACTGTTTTTT. The gene calls are TRBV30 and TRBJ1-4, with D unresolved. V lost 2 bases and J 7 bases, leaving 17 bases between the germline ends. Per the germline V gene, CDR1 is GTSNPN and CDR2 is SVGIG (reference sequence). CDR3 size: 15 residues.